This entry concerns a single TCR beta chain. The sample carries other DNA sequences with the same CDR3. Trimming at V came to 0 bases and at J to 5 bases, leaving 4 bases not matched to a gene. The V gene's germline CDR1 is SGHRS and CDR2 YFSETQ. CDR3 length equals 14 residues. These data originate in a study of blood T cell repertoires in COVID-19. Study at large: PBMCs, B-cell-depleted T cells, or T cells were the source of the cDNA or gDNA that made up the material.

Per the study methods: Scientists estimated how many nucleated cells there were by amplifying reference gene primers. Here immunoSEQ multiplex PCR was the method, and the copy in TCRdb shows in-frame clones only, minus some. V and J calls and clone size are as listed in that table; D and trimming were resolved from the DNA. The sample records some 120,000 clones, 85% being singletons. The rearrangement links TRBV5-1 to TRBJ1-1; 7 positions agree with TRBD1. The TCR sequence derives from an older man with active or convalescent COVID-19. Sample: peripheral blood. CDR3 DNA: TGCGCCAGCAGCTTGGAGGGGGCTCGGACTGAAGCTTTCTTT. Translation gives CASSLEGARTEAFF.